This entry lists 22 T cell receptor beta chains sequenced from one sample in a study of OX40 agonist ivuxolimab in advanced cancers. Some clones are missing from TCRdb's copy, which holds only in-frame ones; the method was immunoSEQ multiplex PCR. The profile shows fewer than 45,000 clones, over 80% of them singletons. The source was CD4+ or CD8+ T cells sorted from blood, collected in a trial of the OX40 agonist ivuxolimab. These receptors originate from an adult with an advanced solid tumor such as melanoma, head and neck, liver or kidney cancer.

The CDR3 DNA follows: TGTGCCAGCAGTTACTCTGGGGCCAACGTCCTGACTTTC. Its protein is CASSYSGANVLTF. The chain has TRBV6-5 and TRBJ2-6; no clear D gene. The CDR3 is 13 amino acids. The V end lost 0 bases, the J end lost 3 bases, and 0 bases lay between the germline ends. The germline CDR1 and CDR2 sequences are MNHEY and SVGAGI.

This chain joins TRBV28 and TRBJ2-5; TRBD2 matches at 7 bases. This CDR3 has 15 residues. V lost 4 bases to trimming and J lost 5 bases; unmatched junction nucleotides: 10. The germline V gene has CDR1 MDHEN and CDR2 SYDVKM. CDR3: CASSSPWSGTETQYF. Here the CDR3 DNA reads TGTGCCAGCAGTTCCCCGTGGAGCGGGACGGAGACCCAGTACTTC. The full variable domain, with the rest looked up from reference TRBV28 and TRBJ2-5, is DVKVTQSSRYLVKRTGEKVFLECVQDMDHENMFWYRQDPGLGLRLIYFSYDVKMKEKGDIPEGYSVSREKKERFSLILESASTNQTSMYLCASSSPWSGTETQYFGPGTRLLVL.

The chain carries TRBV7-9 and TRBJ1-3; no clear D gene. Germline lookup yields CDR1 SEHNR and CDR2 FQNEAQ (reference sequence). This CDR3 is 13 amino acids long. V was clipped by 3 bases and J by 0 bases, with 3 bases between them. The CDR3 sequence: CASSFGSGNTIYF. For the CDR3, the DNA is TGTGCCAGCAGCTTCGGCTCTGGAAACACCATATATTTT.

The chain combines TRBV2 with TRBJ1-2; D is uncertain. Deletions cut 1 base from V and 2 bases from J, with 2 bases between. This CDR3 is built from 12 residues. The germline gives CDR1 SNHLY, CDR2 FYNNEI. CDR3 DNA: TGTGCCAGCAGTGAAGGGAACTATGGCTACACCTTC. Translation: CASSEGNYGYTF.

This chain connects TRBV11-2 to TRBJ2-7, with D maybe TRBD2 (6 bases). Trimming removed 5 bases at V and 4 bases at J, with 21 bases between. CDR1 SGHAT and CDR2 FQNNGV come from the germline V gene. This CDR3 region has 16 residues. The CDR3 spells CASSPVWGGRGYEQYF. CDR3 DNA sequence: TGTGCCAGCAGCCCTGTTTGGGGTGGGCGGGGATACGAGCAGTACTTC.

The chain employs TRBV10-3 and TRBJ2-7; D is undetermined. CDR1 and CDR2 from the germline V gene are ENHRY and SYGVKD. The V end lost 4 bases, the J end lost 5 bases, and 9 bases lay between the germline ends. The CDR3 covers 12 residues. The CDR3 sequence: CAISGALNEQYF. DNA of the CDR3: TGTGCCATCAGTGGGGCTTTGAACGAGCAGTACTTC.

The chain combines TRBV4-1 with TRBJ2-1; D unresolved. The CDR3 loop spans 14 amino acids. V was trimmed by 3 bases and J by 8 bases, leaving 14 bases between them. Germline V lookup: CDR1 MGHRA, CDR2 YSYEKL. CDR3 loop: CASSQEATWDEQFF. The CDR3 DNA follows: TGCGCCAGCAGCCAGGAAGCTACTTGGGATGAGCAGTTCTTC.

V and J are TRBV7-9 and TRBJ1-2, with D uncertain. CDR1 is SEHNR and CDR2 is FQNEAQ in the germline V gene (reference sequence). V lost 7 bases and J 6 bases, leaving 12 bases between the germline ends. The CDR3 consists of 12 residues. The CDR3 protein is CASTTGGDGYTF. The CDR3 bases are TGTGCCAGCACCACGGGTGGGGATGGCTACACCTTC.

The CDR3 region is CASSLDEGSGANEQFF. CDR3 nucleotide sequence: TGCGCCAGCAGCTTGGACGAGGGATCCGGCGCCAATGAGCAGTTCTTC. The genes are TRBV5-1 and TRBJ2-1, with a tentative D call TRBD2 (5 bases). V dropped 0 bases and J dropped 6 bases, with 16 bases sitting between them. Germline V CDR1 and CDR2: SGHRS, YFSETQ. This CDR3 spans 16 amino acids.

This clone was seen a handful of times. V is TRBV5-1 and J is TRBJ2-5; 9 bases are a match to TRBD1. The ends lost 3 bases at V and 5 bases at J; junction bases unmatched: 14. Germline assignment: CDR1 SGHRS and CDR2 YFSETQ. The CDR3 sequence is 17 residues long. The CDR3 sequence is CASSYLPPGQGLETQYF. The CDR3 region has the DNA TGCGCCAGCAGCTACTTACCCCCGGGACAGGGACTGGAGACCCAGTACTTC.

The chain employs TRBV28 and TRBJ1-3; tentative D call: TRBD1 (6 bases). V gave up 6 bases and J gave up 1 base, with 13 bases separating them. CDR3 length equals 15 residues. Germline assignment: CDR1 MDHEN and CDR2 SYDVKM. The CDR3 here is CASSFRGLSGNTIYF. CDR3 in DNA: TGTGCCAGCAGCTTCAGGGGTCTGTCTGGAAACACCATATATTTT.

The chain is built from TRBV19 and TRBJ1-1, with no clear D. The CDR3 sequence is 15 residues long. Germline CDR1 is LNHDA and CDR2 is SQIVND (reference sequence). Between the trimmed V and J ends, which lost 3 bases and 1 base, there was a span of 12 bases. The CDR3 DNA follows: TGTGCCAGTAGTATTCCGGGCAGCCAGAACACTGAAGCTTTCTTT. Protein sequence: CASSIPGSQNTEAFF.

The rearrangement joins TRBV5-8 to TRBJ1-5; 7 nucleotides agree with TRBD1. This CDR3 spans 16 amino acids. The V gene end was trimmed by 0 bases and the J gene end by 2 bases; junction bases not matched to a gene: 5. Germline-derived CDR1 and CDR2 are SGHTS and YDEGEE. In nucleotides, the CDR3 is TGTGCCAGCAGCTTGGTACAGGGGACCGGCAATCAGCCCCAGCATTTT. This codes for CASSLVQGTGNQPQHF.

This clone has a handful of counts. The chain joins TRBV25-1 to TRBJ2-2, with unresolved D. The V end lost 5 bases, the J end lost 1 base, and 5 bases lay between the germline ends. Germline CDR1 and CDR2: MGHDK and SYGVNS. This CDR3 is 13 amino acids long. Written as DNA, the CDR3 is TGTGCCAGCAGTCGAGGGAACACCGGGGAGCTGTTTTTT. Its translation is CASSRGNTGELFF.

CDR3 nucleotide sequence: TGTGCCAGCAGTCTAGGCGTACTAGCAGGTGAGCAGTTCTTC. It translates to CASSLGVLAGEQFF. This chain links TRBV27 with TRBJ2-1, with D maybe TRBD2 (6 bases). Trimming cost V 5 bases and J 9 bases, with 17 bases left between them. Germline V gene sequence: CDR1 MNHEY, CDR2 SMNVEV (reference sequence). The CDR3 sequence is 14 residues long.

This clone was seen a handful of times. This sequence joins TRBV6-4 and TRBJ2-5; no firm D call. V gave up 11 bases and J gave up 1 base, with 20 bases separating them. The germline gives CDR1 MRHNA, CDR2 SNTAGT. The CDR3 contains 15 residues. CDR3 in DNA: TGTGCCGACACCCCCGACTTTTTGTCCCAAGAGACCCAGTACTTC. It codes for CADTPDFLSQETQYF.

The chain recombines TRBV27 with TRBJ2-7, with 7 nucleotides matching TRBD2. Per the germline V gene, CDR1 is MNHEY and CDR2 is SMNVEV (reference sequence). The CDR3 has 14 residues. V dropped 5 bases and J dropped 0; count of bases not matched to a gene: 4. In DNA, the CDR3 is TGTGCCAGCAGTGGGCGGGGGAGCTCCTACGAGCAGTACTTC. This codes for CASSGRGSSYEQYF.

CDR3 sequence (DNA): TGTGCCAGCAGTTATGGGGGTGCAACTAATGAAAAACTGTTTTTT. Its protein is CASSYGGATNEKLFF. This rearrangement joins TRBV6-5 to TRBJ1-4, with D tentatively TRBD1 (5 bases). This CDR3 is 15 amino acids long. CDR1 MNHEY and CDR2 SVGAGI come from the germline V gene. V lost 3 bases and J lost 0, with 8 bases in between.

The chain joins TRBV19 to TRBJ1-3, with D unclear. The germline CDR1 and CDR2 sequences are LNHDA and SQIVND (reference sequence). This CDR3 comprises 14 residues. V lost 5 bases to trimming and J lost 2 bases, with 10 bases between them. The CDR3 loop is CASSSGLTGNTIYF. CDR3 in DNA: TGTGCCAGTAGTTCGGGGTTGACTGGAAACACCATATATTTT.

The rearrangement uses TRBV29-1 and TRBJ1-2; no reliable D call. V was pared by 5 bases and J by 4 bases, with 14 bases between. Germline CDR1 is SQVTM and CDR2 is ANQGSEA. The CDR3 loop spans 13 amino acids. CDR3 loop: CSVSLGGSYGYTF. The CDR3 nucleotides are TGCAGCGTTTCCTTGGGTGGGAGCTATGGCTACACCTTC.

Here the CDR3 DNA reads TGTGCCAGCAGTGAAAGGGGTGACTATGGCTACACCTTC. It encodes CASSERGDYGYTF. This chain joins TRBV6-1 and TRBJ1-2; TRBD1 might be the D (5 bases). The CDR3 is 13 amino acids. Germline V lookup: CDR1 MNHNS, CDR2 SASEGT. Trimming left V 2 bases short and J 3 bases short, with 7 bases between.

This clone has just one count. J is TRBJ2-3 and V is TRBV19; TRBD2 agrees at 12 bases. The CDR3 extends over 18 amino acids. Germline V gene sequence: CDR1 LNHDA, CDR2 SQIVND (reference sequence). V was clipped by 1 base and J by 3 bases; unmatched bases: 8. This CDR3 is CASSIALSLAGGTDTQYF. The CDR3 DNA follows: TGTGCCAGTAGTATAGCCTTATCACTAGCGGGAGGTACAGATACGCAGTATTTT.